This T cell receptor beta chain appears in the sequencing data of a study of T-cell reconstitution after alpha-beta-depleted transplantation in children. Study-level points and caveats: Expanded graft clones numbering several hundred reportedly gave rise to alpha-beta T cells about two months after transplant. Day-60 TCRbeta diversity that was high in some patients was derived from surviving recipient T cells and thymic progenitors. When one year had passed after transplant, most T-cell counts and diversity came from newly produced T cells.

Unique molecular identifiers were used to barcode this TCRbeta library. TCRdb redid the calling of the PCR reads with MiXCR, one entry per CDR3 protein. The table records just over 950,000 distinct CDR3 sequences, roughly 29% of them present only once. Germline trimming cut 2 bases from V and 6 bases from J; bases unmatched to any gene: 16. The CDR3 has 19 amino acids. Germline values: CDR1 MNHEY, CDR2 SVGAGI. This clonotype was detected a few times. Its antigen is unknown. The sequence derives from a boy younger than two who had a stem cell transplant for SCID, so the T cells may come from the graft donor. The V and J genes are TRBV6-5 and TRBJ2-1; 10 nucleotides align to TRBD2. The sample was PBMCs, mostly from graft donor cells, taken 360 days after TCRalphabeta/CD19-depleted stem cell transplant. The CDR3 DNA is TGTGCCAGCAGTTACACTCTAATACTGACTAGCGGGCCTGTCAATGAGCAGTTCTTC. Its translation: CASSYTLILTSGPVNEQFF.